This T cell receptor beta chain was profiled in a study of graft-versus-host responses after intestinal transplantation. This CDR3 spans 13 amino acids. Germline lookup yields CDR1 MDHEN and CDR2 SYDVKM. Between the trimmed V and J ends, which lost 6 bases and 2 bases, there was a span of 9 bases. Measured with immunoSEQ multiplex PCR; TCRdb has only the in-frame clones, and not every one. The data contain over 75,000 clones, about 88% of them seen just once; the ten biggest clones take up approximately 0.34%. A word on this clone: As yet, its antigen is unknown.

The source is a human donor who received an intestinal transplant. Sequencing used unstimulated CD4+ T cells sorted from spleen or lymph node cells, obtained before intestinal transplant. The V and J genes are TRBV28 and TRBJ2-3; D might be TRBD1 (5 bases). The CDR3 spells CASSPGSTDTQYF. The CDR3 DNA reads as TGTGCCAGCAGCCCAGGGTCCACAGATACGCAGTATTTT.